One sample yielded the 6 T cell receptor beta chains listed below, sequenced in a study of vaccination effects on CD4 cells after COVID-19. Only in-frame clones appear in the TCRdb table, and some are missing; sequencing was by immunoSEQ multiplex PCR. The table records tens of thousands of clones, about three quarters of them present only once. Antigens for these TCRs are unknown. Antigen-specific CD4+ T cell clonotypes were called by their expansion after viral peptide-pool culture in ViraFEST. Upon completion of 10 to 11 days in culture, CD4+ T cells were isolated. The study found no prior SARS-CoV-2 infection in the vaccine recipients, who tested negative for nucleocapsid antibodies. This specimen was CD4+ T cells from PBMCs cultured with HCoV-NL63 spike peptides, taken before COVID-19 vaccination. These receptors all stem from a human donor who received a COVID-19 vaccine.

J is TRBJ1-5 and V is TRBV3-1 (or the pseudogene TRBV3-2); D is unclear. V was cut by 2 bases and J by 9 bases, with 11 bases left in between. The CDR3 contains 13 residues. CDR1 and CDR2 (germline): LGHDT, YNNKEL (reference sequence). DNA for the CDR3: TGTGCCAGCAGCCAATTGGGAAGCGCGCCCCAGCATTTT. This gives the protein CASSQLGSAPQHF.

The chain joins TRBV29-1 to TRBJ1-2; TRBD1 is a possible D gene (6 bases). Germline CDR1 SQVTM, CDR2 ANQGSEA. The CDR3 loop spans 11 amino acids. Trimming shortened V by 6 bases and J by 8 bases, and 13 bases separated the two germline ends. CDR3 region: CSVSVGGGYTF. CDR3 DNA sequence: TGCAGCGTGTCCGTGGGGGGCGGCTACACCTTC.

V gene TRBV12-1 combines with J gene TRBJ1-5; no DNA check was done on the table's D call, TRBD1. TRBV12-1 corresponds to a pseudogene. CDR3 length equals 15 residues. Here the CDR3 reads CASSADRGVNQPQHF. The CDR3 DNA reads as TGTGCCAGCAGCGCGGACAGGGGGGTCAATCAGCCCCAGCATTTT.

The rearrangement links TRBV5-5 to TRBJ1-1; no firm D call. CDR1 is SGHKS and CDR2 is YYEKEE in the germline V gene (reference sequence). V lost 4 bases to trimming and J lost 5 bases, with 12 bases between them. This CDR3 has 13 amino acids. The CDR3 nucleotides are TGTGCCAGCAGCCATGGACCGGGGACTGAAGCTTTCTTT. Its protein is CASSHGPGTEAFF.

This chain links TRBV2 with TRBJ2-1; unclear D gene. Trimming left V 7 bases short and J 5 bases short, with 9 bases between. The germline gives CDR1 SNHLY, CDR2 FYNNEI. This CDR3 is built from 12 residues. CDR3 in amino acids: CASTTYNNEQFF. The CDR3 bases are TGTGCCAGCACTACTTACAACAATGAGCAGTTCTTC.

This chain links TRBV24-1 with TRBJ1-5, with 8 bases fitting TRBD1. The J segment lost 6 bases and the V segment lost 1 base, leaving 10 bases of the junction unmatched. The CDR3 runs 17 residues. CDR1 and CDR2 from the germline V gene are KGHDR and SFDVKD. This CDR3 is CATSDFGQGGFGQPQHF. CDR3 nucleotides: TGTGCCACCAGTGATTTTGGACAGGGAGGTTTCGGTCAGCCCCAGCATTTT.